The rows below give T cell receptor beta chains drawn from one sample of a study of technical replicates of blood from a handful of donors. TCRdb keeps only in-frame clones here, not all; method: immunoSEQ multiplex PCR. The repertoire consists of over 80,000 clones, with roughly 96% occurring once and the leading ten covering less than 0.45%. Material: T cells isolated from PBMCs. The receptors stem from a human donor in good health. Each CDR3 is given with its conserved first and last residue. A D gene is named only where the DNA matches it firmly.

D gene,V gene,J gene,CDR3 DNA,CDR3 protein
.,TRBV5-4,TRBJ2-1,TGTGCCAGCAGCTCAACCAGCGAGAATGAGCAGTTCTTC,CASSSTSENEQFF
.,TRBV4-1,TRBJ1-2,TGCGCCAGCAGCCAAGAGGCCCCGGGTTCTAACTATGGCTACACCTTC,CASSQEAPGSNYGYTF
.,TRBV7-8,TRBJ1-2,TGTGCCAGCAGCTTAACAGCACTCTACTATGGCTACACCTTC,CASSLTALYYGYTF
TRBD2,TRBV4-3,TRBJ2-3,TGCGCCAGCAGCCAGGAGGGTCAAGCGGGAGAAGGGGATACGCAGTATTTT,CASSQEGQAGEGDTQYF
.,TRBV6-6,TRBJ2-1,TGTGCCAGCAGTGCCGGGACTTCTTCAAACAATGAGCAGTTCTTC,CASSAGTSSNNEQFF
TRBD2,TRBV27,TRBJ2-5,TGTGCCAGCAGTGTACTAGCGGGAGAGACCCAGTACTTC,CASSVLAGETQYF
.,TRBV7-9,TRBJ1-2,TGTGCCAGCAGCTTAGGTCCAGGGGTAGGTGGCTACACCTTC,CASSLGPGVGGYTF
.,TRBV29-1,TRBJ2-1,TGCAGCGCTAAGACAGGCTACAATGAGCAGTTCTTC,CSAKTGYNEQFF
.,TRBV5-1,TRBJ1-3,TGCGCCAGCAGCTTGAATGGGGCCGGTGGAAACACCATATATTTT,CASSLNGAGGNTIYF
TRBD2,TRBV10-3,TRBJ2-7,TGTGCCATCAGTGAGGCTAGCGGGAGTTACGAGCAGTACTTC,CAISEASGSYEQYF
TRBD2,TRBV4-1,TRBJ2-1,TGCGCCAGCAGCCAAGGTAGGGCTAGCGGGAAGAGTGAGCAGTTCTTC,CASSQGRASGKSEQFF
TRBD2,TRBV10-2,TRBJ2-3,TGCGCCAGCAAATTAGCGGGAGCCGGCACAGATACGCAGTATTTT,CASKLAGAGTDTQYF
TRBD2,TRBV15,TRBJ2-7,TGTGCCACCAGCGAACGGGAGGCCCGTTTCGAGCAGTACTTC,CATSEREARFEQYF